This TCR beta chain was sequenced for a study of T cell repertoires in cytomegalovirus infection. Study context: Carrying CMV and the relevant HLA type showed in public TCR beta signatures.

The V gene lost 1 base and the J gene lost 2 bases, with 4 bases spanning the gap. Germline V gene sequence: CDR1 SGHTA, CDR2 FQGNSA. The CDR3 spans 13 residues. Each CDR3 protein gets one entry after TCRdb re-called the reads with MiXCR. The table shows a few hundred thousand distinct CDR3 sequences, with around a sixth occurring only once. This clonotype was seen at least ten times. Sequenced sample: PBMCs. The TCR comes from a human donor in good health (CMV status not recorded). Some clones in this sample may be carry-over from other donors' samples. The chain joins TRBV7-2 to TRBJ2-3; D is ambiguous. CDR3 coding DNA: TGTGCCAGCAGCTTAGACTTCACAGATACGCAGTATTTT. Its protein product is CASSLDFTDTQYF.